Presented here are 31 T cell receptor beta chains from one specimen sequenced in a study of PD-1 blockade in classical Hodgkin lymphoma. Patients all relapsed after autologous stem cell transplantation, and there was variation in brentuximab vedotin exposure. Repertoires were generated with immunoSEQ multiplex PCR, while TCRdb's copy carries only in-frame clones and drops some. The table lists about 97,000 clones, roughly 84% of them singletons. This specimen consisted of peripheral blood mononuclear cells (PBMCs), obtained at baseline. Receptors were obtained from a human donor with classical Hodgkin lymphoma.

This clone was seen a single time. This chain connects TRBV11-2 to TRBJ2-1; 11 nucleotides align to TRBD2. CDR3 length: 15 residues. Trimming took 5 bases from V and 5 from J; bases not matched to a gene: 5. Germline V lookup: CDR1 SGHAT, CDR2 FQNNGV. DNA of the CDR3: TGTGCCAGCAGCCTACTAGCGGGGGCTAACAATGAGCAGTTCTTC. This translates into CASSLLAGANNEQFF.

V and J are TRBV7-2 and TRBJ2-1; D is unresolved. This CDR3 is 15 amino acids long. Germline CDR1 SGHTA, CDR2 FQGNSA. The ends were cut back, 1 base at V and 0 bases at J, with 7 bases in the middle. CDR3 residues: CASSLGFSSYNEQFF. The CDR3 nucleotides read TGTGCCAGCAGCTTAGGGTTTAGCTCCTACAATGAGCAGTTCTTC.

The chain links TRBV28 to TRBJ2-7; TRBD2 might be the D (6 bases). Germline lookup yields CDR1 MDHEN and CDR2 SYDVKM. V was shortened by 5 bases and J by 4 bases, with 12 bases between the two germline ends. CDR3 length equals 13 residues. The CDR3 DNA reads TGTGCCAGCAGTGGGGGGTGGGGTTACGAGCAGTACTTC. As protein: CASSGGWGYEQYF.

The CDR3 DNA reads TGTGCCAGCAGCTTAGGATTGTCGGGGCCTAACTATGGCTACACCTTC. Amino acids: CASSLGLSGPNYGYTF. J is TRBJ1-2 and V is TRBV7-2, with D possibly TRBD1 on 5 matching bases. The CDR3 loop spans 16 amino acids. The V end lost 1 base, the J end lost 0 bases, and 12 bases lay between the germline ends. Germline V gives CDR1 SGHTA, CDR2 FQGNSA.

This chain joins TRBV19 and TRBJ2-7; no clear D. From germline, CDR1 is LNHDA and CDR2 SQIVND (reference sequence). This CDR3 comprises 13 residues. The V gene lost 3 bases and the J gene lost 4 bases, with 10 bases spanning the gap. This CDR3 reads CASSITLFYEQYF. DNA of the CDR3: TGTGCCAGTAGTATCACGCTGTTTTACGAGCAGTACTTC.

The rearrangement uses TRBV5-1 and TRBJ1-2; D gene uncertain. CDR1 and CDR2 from the germline V gene are SGHRS and YFSETQ. V lost 4 bases, J lost 0 bases, and 7 bases lay in between. CDR3 length equals 13 residues. The CDR3 loop reads CASSGASNYGYTF. The CDR3 DNA reads TGCGCCAGCAGCGGAGCTTCTAACTATGGCTACACCTTC.

V gene TRBV30 combines with J gene TRBJ1-4, with D unclear. Between the trimmed V and J ends, which lost 2 bases and 8 bases, there was a span of 15 bases. The CDR3 runs 14 residues. Per the germline V gene, CDR1 is GTSNPN and CDR2 is SVGIG (reference sequence). The CDR3 reads CAWSLGAASEKLFF. CDR3 bases: TGTGCCTGGAGTCTCGGCGCAGCATCGGAAAAACTGTTTTTT.

V usage is TRBV10-3 and J usage is TRBJ1-4; weak D call: TRBD1 (5 bases). V lost 10 bases to trimming and J lost 4 bases, with 13 bases between them. The length of the CDR3 is 13 residues. CDR1 and CDR2 from the germline V gene are ENHRY and SYGVKD. CDR3 nucleotide sequence: TGTGCCACCGCGGGACGGAGTAATGAAAAACTGTTTTTT. Translating gives CATAGRSNEKLFF.

The chain combines TRBV6-5 with TRBJ2-4; possibly TRBD2 for D (5 bases). V was pared by 2 bases and J by 6 bases, with 8 bases between. The length of the CDR3 is 13 residues. CDR1 and CDR2 (germline): MNHEY, SVGAGI. CDR3: CASSYGLLNIQYF. The CDR3 DNA reads TGTGCCAGCAGTTACGGACTCCTAAACATTCAGTACTTC.

The V gene is TRBV7-3, the J gene TRBJ2-3; 9 bases are a match to TRBD1. CDR1 and CDR2 from the germline V gene are SGHTA and FQGTGA. The CDR3 has 17 amino acids. Losses at the gene ends were 1 base for V and 3 bases for J; bases not matched to a gene: 8. The CDR3 DNA is TGTGCCAGCAGCTTAAAAGGGGCCGACAGGGGGACAGATACGCAGTATTTT. Protein: CASSLKGADRGTDTQYF.

The V call is TRBV5-6, the J call TRBJ1-1; D remains ambiguous. The V gene's germline CDR1 is SGHDT and CDR2 YYEEEE. V was clipped by 2 bases and J by 3 bases, with 8 bases between them. The CDR3 has 13 amino acids. CDR3 coding DNA: TGTGCCAGCAGCTTCCCCCCCTACACTGAAGCTTTCTTT. Translating it yields CASSFPPYTEAFF.

V gene TRBV10-3 combines with J gene TRBJ2-5; 7 positions agree with TRBD1. The germline CDR1 and CDR2 sequences are ENHRY and SYGVKD. With 5 bases clipped from V and 5 bases from J, the junction kept 8 bases outside the gene matches. The CDR3 loop spans 14 amino acids. CDR3 residues: CAISRRQGDETQYF. The CDR3 DNA is TGTGCCATCAGTCGCAGACAGGGCGATGAGACCCAGTACTTC.

V gene TRBV19 combines with J gene TRBJ1-1, with D possibly matching TRBD1 (6 bases). V lost 4 bases, J lost 1 base, and 10 bases lay in between. CDR3 length: 14 residues. The germline CDR1 and CDR2 sequences are LNHDA and SQIVND (reference sequence). CDR3 DNA sequence: TGTGCCAGTAGTACCAGGGGTCAGAACACTGAAGCTTTCTTT. Its protein is CASSTRGQNTEAFF.

The chain combines TRBV7-2 with TRBJ2-7, with unresolved D. V was pared by 5 bases and J by 2 bases, with 10 bases between. The CDR3 sequence is 13 residues long. Looked up from germline, CDR1 is SGHTA and CDR2 is FQGNSA. CDR3 sequence reads: CASSQNGPYEQYF. The CDR3 coding sequence is TGTGCCAGCAGCCAGAACGGGCCCTACGAGCAGTACTTC. The full variable domain, in which reference TRBV7-2 and TRBJ2-7 provide the parts outside the CDR3, is GAGVSQSPSNKVTEKGKDVELRCDPISGHTALYWYRQSLGQGLEFLIYFQGNSAPDKSGLPSDRFSAERTGGSVSTLTIQRTQQEDSAVYLCASSQNGPYEQYFGPGTRLTVT.

The V and J genes are TRBV6-7 and TRBJ1-1, with unresolved D. TRBV6-7 qualifies as an ORF whose function is uncertain. Trimming left V 6 bases short and J 3 bases short, with 8 bases between. CDR3 length equals 12 residues. The CDR3 region is CASRPSDTEAFF. In nucleotides, the CDR3 is TGTGCCAGCAGGCCCTCGGACACTGAAGCTTTCTTT.

CDR3 in DNA: TGTGCCAGCAGGGGCTCGCGGGAAGAGACCCAGTACTTC. This sequence encodes CASRGSREETQYF. The V call is TRBV10-3, the J call TRBJ2-5; tentatively, D is TRBD1 (6 bases). Trimming removed 10 bases at V and 3 bases at J, with 15 bases between. CDR1 and CDR2 from the germline V gene are ENHRY and SYGVKD. The CDR3 consists of 13 residues.

This clone is a singleton in its sample. This chain uses TRBV2 with TRBJ1-1; D is undetermined. Germline V lookup: CDR1 SNHLY, CDR2 FYNNEI. V was pared by 5 bases and J by 2 bases, with 15 bases between. CDR3 size: 15 residues. The CDR3: CASSYRRLGNTEAFF. In DNA, the CDR3 is TGTGCCAGCAGTTATCGCCGATTGGGTAACACTGAAGCTTTCTTT.

The V call is TRBV10-3, the J call TRBJ1-4; 9 nucleotides line up with TRBD1. J gave up 5 bases and V 2 bases, and 3 bases lay outside the gene matches. CDR3 length: 15 amino acids. CDR1 is ENHRY, CDR2 SYGVKD, per germline. CDR3 sequence: CAISETGGANEKLFF. In DNA, the CDR3 is TGTGCCATCAGTGAGACAGGGGGCGCAAATGAAAAACTGTTTTTT.

The CDR3 reads CASSSRQVIGWTYEQYF. CDR3 bases: TGTGCCAGCAGTTCTCGACAGGTAATCGGATGGACGTACGAGCAGTACTTC. This chain joins TRBV28 and TRBJ2-7; maybe TRBD1 (6 bases). CDR3 size: 17 residues. V lost 4 bases and J 4 bases, leaving 23 bases between the germline ends. Germline V gives CDR1 MDHEN, CDR2 SYDVKM.

This clone was seen a handful of times. This chain links TRBV5-1 with TRBJ2-7, with a weak D call TRBD2 (5 bases). CDR1 is SGHRS and CDR2 is YFSETQ in the germline V gene. Trimming removed 0 bases at V and 3 bases at J, with 7 bases between. This CDR3 is 13 amino acids long. CDR3 residues: CASSLGEGYEQYF. The CDR3 DNA sequence: TGCGCCAGCAGCTTGGGTGAGGGCTACGAGCAGTACTTC.

The chain couples TRBV19 to TRBJ2-7; D possibly corresponds to TRBD2 (6 bases). CDR3 size: 15 residues. Germline V gives CDR1 LNHDA, CDR2 SQIVND (reference sequence). V lost 4 bases and J 3 bases, leaving 16 bases between the germline ends. CDR3 sequence (DNA): TGTGCCAGTAGTAGGGACTTCCCGAACGGCTACGAGCAGTACTTC. As protein: CASSRDFPNGYEQYF.

The chain links TRBV28 to TRBJ1-4; D is perhaps TRBD1 (6 bases). This CDR3 comprises 15 residues. Deletions cut 5 bases from V and 4 bases from J, with 14 bases between. The germline CDR1 and CDR2 sequences are MDHEN and SYDVKM. The CDR3 nucleotides are TGTGCCAGCAGTATCCGTGGGGGCTTTAATGAAAAACTGTTTTTT. Protein product: CASSIRGGFNEKLFF.

This clone has a single count. This same CDR3 is encoded by further DNA sequences in the sample. DNA of the CDR3: TGTGCCAGCAGCCGACAGGTGAACACTGAAGCTTTCTTT. Translated: CASSRQVNTEAFF. The J gene is TRBJ1-1, the V gene TRBV7-2, with D perhaps matching TRBD1 (6 bases). The germline V gene has CDR1 SGHTA and CDR2 FQGNSA. This CDR3 contains 13 residues. Trimming took 5 bases from V and 0 from J, leaving 7 bases between them.

V gene TRBV6-6 combines with J gene TRBJ1-5; 11 nucleotides line up with TRBD1. Per germline, CDR1 MNHNY and CDR2 SVGAGI (reference sequence). CDR3 length: 13 residues. Unmatched junction bases numbered 0, after V lost 6 bases and J lost 5 bases. The CDR3 region has the DNA TGTGCCAGCAGGGACAGGGGGCATCAGCCCCAGCATTTT. Translating it yields CASRDRGHQPQHF.

V usage is TRBV7-2 and J usage is TRBJ2-3, with D maybe TRBD2 (6 bases). The V end lost 2 bases, the J end lost 2 bases, and 11 bases lay between the germline ends. This CDR3 has 15 amino acids. CDR1 and CDR2 (germline): SGHTA, FQGNSA. Here the CDR3 reads CASSLRAGFTDTQYF. The DNA for the CDR3 is TGTGCCAGCAGCTTACGAGCGGGCTTCACAGATACGCAGTATTTT.

The chain joins TRBV30 to TRBJ1-3, with D maybe TRBD1 (6 bases). CDR1 and CDR2 (germline): GTSNPN, SVGIG (reference sequence). The V end lost 7 bases, the J end lost 4 bases, and 14 bases lay between the germline ends. The CDR3 sequence is 13 residues long. CDR3 DNA sequence: TGTGCCTCTTCAAGACAGGTCGGAAACACCATATATTTT. Amino acids: CASSRQVGNTIYF.

This rearrangement joins TRBV28 to TRBJ1-5, with 10 bases matching TRBD1. Germline V gene lookup returns CDR1 MDHEN and CDR2 SYDVKM. With V trimmed by 6 bases and J by 7 bases, 6 bases remained unmatched. CDR3 length: 14 residues. CDR3 bases: TGTGCCAGCAGGGCCGGGACAGGGGTCCAGCCCCAGCATTTT. It yields the protein CASRAGTGVQPQHF.

This clone was detected only once. The chain has TRBV7-2 and TRBJ2-7; tentatively, D is TRBD1 (5 bases). V was clipped by 5 bases and J by 1 base, with 12 bases between them. This CDR3 has 14 residues. Germline V gives CDR1 SGHTA, CDR2 FQGNSA. The CDR3 DNA reads as TGTGCCAGCAGCCTCGAACAGGATTCCTACGAGCAGTACTTC. Translating gives CASSLEQDSYEQYF.

The V call is TRBV5-5, the J call TRBJ1-3; no clear D. Trimming took 0 bases from V and 0 from J, leaving 10 bases between them. This CDR3 is 16 amino acids long. CDR1 and CDR2 from the germline V gene are SGHKS and YYEKEE (reference sequence). Here the CDR3 reads CASSLVGIDSGNTIYF. CDR3 in DNA: TGTGCCAGCAGCTTGGTGGGCATCGACTCTGGAAACACCATATATTTT.

This clone was counted once. The chain carries TRBV10-2 and TRBJ2-1; TRBD1 matches at 10 bases. CDR1 and CDR2 (germline): WSHSY, SAAADI. CDR3 length: 15 amino acids. V shed 7 bases, J shed 7 bases, and the junction held 10 bases outside the gene matches. DNA for the CDR3: TGCGCCAGCAATAGCCGGGACAGGGGAGGGAATGAGCAGTTCTTC. Translation: CASNSRDRGGNEQFF.

This sequence joins TRBV28 and TRBJ1-5, with unresolved D. V gave up 7 bases and J gave up 1 base, with 20 bases separating them. The CDR3 sequence is 17 residues long. The germline V gene has CDR1 MDHEN and CDR2 SYDVKM. The CDR3 is CASTILGGLGSNQPQHF. The CDR3 coding sequence is TGTGCCAGCACCATCCTGGGTGGTCTAGGGAGCAATCAGCCCCAGCATTTT.